The next 18 T cell receptor beta chains were all read from a single sample in a study of cytomegalovirus exposure and HLA in healthy donors. Primers for the PCR totalled 60 Vbeta and 13 Jbeta. Some clones are missing from TCRdb's copy, which holds only in-frame ones; the method was immunoSEQ multiplex PCR. The sample has about 110,000 clones, roughly four fifths seen once. The sequenced material came from PBMCs. The receptors here all came from a woman between 18 and 29 years old in good health and CMV-seronegative.

This chain links TRBV4-1 with TRBJ2-5; 8 bases agree with TRBD2. The CDR3 spans 16 residues. Germline V lookup: CDR1 MGHRA, CDR2 YSYEKL. After removal of 0 bases from V and 2 bases from J, the junction contained 5 bases not matched to a gene. The CDR3 DNA follows: TGCGCCAGCAGCCAAGAGTTAGCGGGAAAACAAGAGACCCAGTACTTC. This translates into CASSQELAGKQETQYF.

The chain joins TRBV28 to TRBJ2-3; D is undetermined. Trimming took 5 bases from V and 6 from J, leaving 6 bases between them. The CDR3 covers 11 residues. The V gene's germline CDR1 is MDHEN and CDR2 SYDVKM. The DNA for the CDR3 is TGTGCCAGCAGTAAGAGGGATACGCAGTATTTT. Translating gives CASSKRDTQYF.

The CDR3 DNA sequence: TGTGCCAGCAGCTTGCGGACAGGGTATGAAGCTTTCTTT. Its protein product is CASSLRTGYEAFF. The V and J genes are TRBV13 and TRBJ1-1; TRBD1 matches 8 bases. Germline V CDR1 and CDR2: PRHDT, FYEKMQ (reference sequence). Trimming at V came to 3 bases and at J to 7 bases, leaving 4 bases not matched to a gene. The CDR3 has 13 residues. Combining the CDR3 with reference TRBV13 and TRBJ1-1 gives the whole variable domain AAGVIQSPRHLIKEKRETATLKCYPIPRHDTVYWYQQGPGQDPQFLISFYEKMQSDKGSIPDRFSAQQFSDYHSELNMSSLELGDSALYFCASSLRTGYEAFFGQGTRLTVV.

The genes are TRBV25-1 and TRBJ2-5; TRBD1 aligns across 9 bases. Losses at the gene ends were 3 bases for V and 6 bases for J; bases not matched to a gene: 5. The CDR3 spans 14 residues. The germline V gene encodes CDR1 MGHDK and CDR2 SYGVNS. This chain's CDR3 is CASSDNRGPKTQYF. The CDR3 coding sequence is TGTGCCAGCAGTGACAACAGGGGGCCCAAGACCCAGTACTTC.

This clone showed up just once. The chain is built from TRBV6-6 and TRBJ1-3; possible D gene TRBD1, 5 bases. Deletions cut 5 bases from V and 0 bases from J, with 11 bases between. Germline V gene data show CDR1 as MNHNY and CDR2 as SVGAGI (reference sequence). This CDR3 contains 15 residues. CDR3 loop: CASSPRGSSGNTIYF. CDR3 nucleotide sequence: TGTGCCAGCAGTCCCCGGGGGAGCTCTGGAAACACCATATATTTT.

This clone was counted between two and nine times. The chain employs TRBV5-4 and TRBJ1-4; tentatively, D is TRBD1 (6 bases). Trimming took 4 bases from V and 1 from J, leaving 14 bases between them. CDR1 is SGHNT, CDR2 YYREEE, per germline (reference sequence). The CDR3 covers 16 residues. CDR3 DNA: TGTGCCAGCAGCAGGAGAGTAGGGGGAACTAATGAAAAACTGTTTTTT. Amino acids: CASSRRVGGTNEKLFF.

The gene calls are TRBV27 and TRBJ2-7; 9 bases are shared with TRBD1. Germline V gene lookup returns CDR1 MNHEY and CDR2 SMNVEV (reference sequence). V was clipped by 8 bases and J by 2 bases; unmatched bases: 4. The CDR3 spans 13 residues. CDR3 sequence: CASQQGAAYEQYF. DNA of the CDR3: TGTGCCAGCCAACAGGGGGCTGCCTACGAGCAGTACTTC.

The genes are TRBV18 and TRBJ1-1; D is ambiguous. The germline V gene encodes CDR1 KGHSH and CDR2 LQKENI. Trimming pared 3 bases from V and 0 bases from J, leaving 8 bases between. CDR3 length equals 14 residues. CDR3 nucleotide sequence: TGTGCCAGCTCACCGCACAAAATGAACACTGAAGCTTTCTTT. This encodes CASSPHKMNTEAFF.

This clone was picked up a small number of times. The genes are TRBV6-4 and TRBJ1-2, with TRBD1 matching 9 bases. Germline-derived CDR1 and CDR2 are MRHNA and SNTAGT. The CDR3 contains 16 residues. Trimming took 6 bases from V and 4 from J; bases not matched to a gene: 12. CDR3 sequence: CASSEQPGQGFYGYTF. CDR3 bases: TGTGCCAGCAGCGAACAACCGGGACAGGGCTTCTATGGCTACACCTTC.

Notes on this clone: The junction departs from the called germline gene at one end, perhaps through a read error. V and J are TRBV5-6 and TRBJ2-3; D possibly corresponds to TRBD2 (5 bases). Per the germline V gene, CDR1 is SGHDT and CDR2 is YYEEEE. This CDR3 has 15 amino acids. CDR3 protein: CASSLRLAGTDTKYF. In DNA, the CDR3 is TGTGCCAGCAGCTTGAGGCTAGCTGGCACAGATACGAAGTATTTT.

CDR3 sequence: CASSLLPPLTANYEQYF. The CDR3, as DNA: TGTGCCAGCAGTTTATTACCTCCTCTGACAGCCAACTACGAGCAGTACTTC. The V and J genes are TRBV28 and TRBJ2-7, with D maybe TRBD1 (5 bases). From germline, CDR1 is MDHEN and CDR2 SYDVKM. The V end was cut by 1 base, the J end by 3 bases, with 19 bases between. The CDR3 contains 17 residues.

V is TRBV5-1 and J is TRBJ1-2; 9 bases are shared with TRBD1. The CDR3 runs to 15 residues. Germline lookup yields CDR1 SGHRS and CDR2 YFSETQ. V gave up 4 bases and J gave up 6 bases; unmatched junction bases: 10. The CDR3 DNA reads TGCGCCAGCAGCCCGAGCTCCCGGGACAGGGATGGCTACACCTTC. Translation gives CASSPSSRDRDGYTF. Full variable domain (missing parts from reference TRBV5-1 and TRBJ1-2): KAGVTQTPRYLIKTRGQQVTLSCSPISGHRSVSWYQQTPGQGLQFLFEYFSETQRNKGNFPGRFSGRQFSNSRSEMNVSTLELGDSALYLCASSPSSRDRDGYTFGSGTRLTVV.

This clone was recorded only once. The chain couples TRBV12-5 to TRBJ1-1; D is unclear. Germline loops: CDR1 LGHNT, CDR2 FRNRAP. This CDR3 has 14 residues. With 3 bases removed from V and 10 bases from J, the gap between germline ends came to 18 bases. CDR3 residues: CASGFVGRNEGAFF. The CDR3 nucleotides read TGTGCTAGTGGTTTTGTCGGGCGGAATGAGGGAGCTTTCTTT.

The CDR3 DNA reads as TGCAGCGTTGTACCTAAGATCCATGAGCAGTTCTTC. Protein sequence: CSVVPKIHEQFF. This chain connects TRBV29-1 to TRBJ2-1; D unresolved. Trimming cost V 4 bases and J 8 bases, with 12 bases left between them. Per germline, CDR1 SQVTM and CDR2 ANQGSEA. This CDR3 is built from 12 residues.

V and J are TRBV25-1 and TRBJ2-2, with 7 bases fitting TRBD1. After removal of 4 bases from V and 8 bases from J, the junction contained 7 bases not matched to a gene. The CDR3 is made up of 14 amino acids. Germline V gene lookup returns CDR1 MGHDK and CDR2 SYGVNS. CDR3 residues: CASSATGNKGELFF. CDR3 DNA sequence: TGTGCCAGCAGTGCGACAGGGAATAAGGGGGAGCTGTTTTTT.

The chain uses TRBV21-1 and TRBJ2-7; the table names TRBD1, a call not compared with the DNA. TRBV21-1 is noted as a pseudogene. This CDR3 has 18 amino acids. Here the CDR3 reads CASSKDIGSGTGAVEQYV. The CDR3 nucleotides read TGTGCCAGCAGCAAAGATATCGGCTCGGGGACAGGGGCTGTCGAGCAGTACGTC.

This chain links TRBV2 with TRBJ2-1, with 9 bases fitting TRBD2. The J segment lost 8 bases and the V segment lost 2 bases, leaving 7 bases of the junction unmatched. CDR3 length equals 15 residues. Per the germline V gene, CDR1 is SNHLY and CDR2 is FYNNEI. CDR3 region: CASSETTSGSDEQFF. The CDR3 coding sequence is TGTGCCAGCAGTGAAACCACTAGCGGGTCGGATGAGCAGTTCTTC.

This clone was observed once. This sequence joins TRBV21-1 and TRBJ1-5. TRBV21-1 is annotated as a pseudogene. The CDR3 length is 17 residues. In DNA, the CDR3 is TGTGCCAGCCGGGACTATTCAGGGGAAAGGGTCAATCAGCCCCAGCATTTT. Its protein is CASRDYSGERVNQPQHF.